Listed below are T cell receptor beta chains from one sample, sequenced in a study of blood T cell repertoires in COVID-19. Libraries were prepared by immunoSEQ multiplex PCR; TCRdb keeps only in-frame clonotypes and omits some of them. The sample lists roughly 150,000 clones, roughly nine tenths occurring once. The sequenced sample consisted of peripheral blood. The receptors were gathered from a human donor in a cohort sampled during active COVID-19. Each CDR3 is given without its conserved first and last residue. D genes are given only for firm matches. For some rows the clone size is stated as once, few or many, or as a class when expanded; others skip it.

>TRBD1|-|TRBV7-9
ASSFWGQGRSYEQY
>TRBD2|-|TRBV5-8
ASSFFGGSHTGELF
>TRBD1|-|TRBV19
ASSNGSNRGNGYT
>-|-|TRBV5-4
ASSFGLINEQF
>TRBD2|-|TRBV24-1
ATSALSLAGKGEQY
>TRBD2|-|TRBV6-8
AQGPKRDVSYEQY
>TRBD1|once|TRBV11-1
ASSWTGFSGAF
>TRBD2|-|TRBV5-1
ASSSLVAGGTTDTQY
>-|-|TRBV5-4
ASSLDWGEGRYEQY
>-|-|TRBV27
ASRGSVSYNEQF
>-|-|TRBV3-1/TRBV3-2
ASSQGTGLAGNTIY
>-|once|TRBV6-5
ASSYSRDTYEQY
>-|once|TRBV9
ASSVETGQNEKLF
>TRBD1|-|TRBV6-8
AGGETGLYPSGNTIY
>-|-|TRBV2
ASSLRQNYGYT
>-|-|TRBV6-2/TRBV6-3
ASSYSRRDEYGYT
>-|-|TRBV6-2/TRBV6-3
ASSPGQRARAHSYEQY
>TRBD2|many|TRBV4-2
ASSREGLAGRAGELF
>-|-|TRBV30
AWLSRVSGNTIY
>TRBD2|-|TRBV6-1
ASSEGIAGVDTQY
>-|-|TRBV5-4
ASSLDVSSTDTQY
>TRBD2|-|TRBV6-5
ASNPRRGGQETQY
>-|once|TRBV6-1
ASSEFKRRRGETQY
>-|-|TRBV28
ASSSWGGINEKLF
>-|few|TRBV5-1
ASSLRADNEAF
>TRBD1|few|TRBV27
ASSYGQGGRRGANVLT
>TRBD2|-|TRBV5-4
ASSFSGGAAEQY
>TRBD2|-|TRBV3-1/TRBV3-2
ASSQDHLAGGGNEQF
>TRBD1|-|TRBV5-1
ASSLDRGNYGYT
>-|-|TRBV6-6
ASRPHGVTEAF
>-|-|TRBV6-1
ASSEAQTGEKLF
>-|-|TRBV6-5
ASSYRTVGGTEAF
>-|-|TRBV5-4
ASSLGQGLGNTIY
>-|-|TRBV6-4
ASSPPGLNTEAF
>TRBD1|-|TRBV28
ASTATGVRGYT
>TRBD1|once|TRBV6-2/TRBV6-3
ASSRDRLLNEQY
>TRBD1|-|TRBV30
AWSQGQRNQPQH
>TRBD2|-|TRBV27
ASSLSLTSGINRDTQY
>-|-|TRBV5-4
ASSYTDMNTEAF
>-|-|TRBV7-9
ASSLGASSWNEQF
>TRBD1|few|TRBV6-9
ASSSITGTGDILRENSPLH
>-|-|TRBV6-5
ASSVTGVTGELF
>TRBD2|-|TRBV5-1
ASAPGRGGTDTQY
>TRBD1|-|TRBV6-2/TRBV6-3
ASNPYRQGYGYT
>TRBD1|-|TRBV28
ASSARDRGRSEAF
>TRBD2|-|TRBV27
ASSFHPGTSYNEQF
>-|-|TRBV11-2
ASSLAGGTYTQY
>TRBD2|-|TRBV19
ASQGPGTSGYEQY